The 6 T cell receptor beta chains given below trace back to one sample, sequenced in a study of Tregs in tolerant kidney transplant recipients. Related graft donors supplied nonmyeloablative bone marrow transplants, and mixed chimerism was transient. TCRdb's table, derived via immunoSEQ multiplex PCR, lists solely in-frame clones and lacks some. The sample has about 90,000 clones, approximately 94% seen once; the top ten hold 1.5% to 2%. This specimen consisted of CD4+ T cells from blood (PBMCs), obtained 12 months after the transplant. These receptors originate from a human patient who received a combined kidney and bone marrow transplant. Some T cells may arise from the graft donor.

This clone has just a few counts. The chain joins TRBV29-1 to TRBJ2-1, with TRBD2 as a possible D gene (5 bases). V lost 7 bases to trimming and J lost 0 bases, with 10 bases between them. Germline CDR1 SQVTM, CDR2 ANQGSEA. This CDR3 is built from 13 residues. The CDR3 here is CSATGSSYNEQFF. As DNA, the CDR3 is TGCAGCGCAACTGGGAGCTCCTACAATGAGCAGTTCTTC.

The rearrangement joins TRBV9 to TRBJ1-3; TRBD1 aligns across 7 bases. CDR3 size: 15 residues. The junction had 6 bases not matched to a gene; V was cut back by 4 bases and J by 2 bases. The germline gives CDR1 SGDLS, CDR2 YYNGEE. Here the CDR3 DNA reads TGTGCCAGCAGCCCACGGCAGGGGGCTGGAAACACCATATATTTT. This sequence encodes CASSPRQGAGNTIYF.

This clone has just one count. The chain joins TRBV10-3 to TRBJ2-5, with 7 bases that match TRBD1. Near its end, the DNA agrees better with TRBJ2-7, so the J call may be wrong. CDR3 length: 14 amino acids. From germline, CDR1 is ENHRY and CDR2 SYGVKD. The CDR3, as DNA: TGTGCCATCAGTGCCACGACAGGGCCCTACGAGCAGTACTTC. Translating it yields CAISATTGPYEQYF.

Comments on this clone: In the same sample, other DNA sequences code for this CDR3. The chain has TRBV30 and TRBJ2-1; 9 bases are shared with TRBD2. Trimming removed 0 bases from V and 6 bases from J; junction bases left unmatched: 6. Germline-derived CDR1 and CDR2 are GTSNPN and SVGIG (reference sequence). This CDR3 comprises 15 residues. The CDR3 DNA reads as TGTGCCTGGAGTGTACGCCTAGCGGGGAGCAATGAGCAGTTCTTC. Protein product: CAWSVRLAGSNEQFF.

This CDR3 reads CASSPDRGRFYEQYF. CDR3 DNA: TGTGCCAGCAGTCCGGACAGGGGCAGATTCTACGAGCAGTACTTC. V and J are TRBV11-2 and TRBJ2-7; 9 positions match TRBD1. Germline V gene data show CDR1 as SGHAT and CDR2 as FQNNGV. The V gene end was trimmed by 6 bases and the J gene end by 3 bases; junction bases not matched to a gene: 9. The CDR3 totals 15 residues. The variable domain in full, with the rest retrieved from reference TRBV11-2 and TRBJ2-7, is EAGVAQSPRYKIIEKRQSVAFWCNPISGHATLYWYQQILGQGPKLLIQFQNNGVVDDSQLPKDRFSAERLKGVDSTLKIQPAKLEDSAVYLCASSPDRGRFYEQYFGPGTRLTVT.

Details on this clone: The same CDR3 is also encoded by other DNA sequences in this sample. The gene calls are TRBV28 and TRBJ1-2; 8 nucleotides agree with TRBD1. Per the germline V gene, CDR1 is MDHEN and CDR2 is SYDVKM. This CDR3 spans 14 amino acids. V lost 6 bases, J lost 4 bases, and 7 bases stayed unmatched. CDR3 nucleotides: TGTGCCAGCAGACTACGCACAGGGGGCTATGGCTACACCTTC. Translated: CASRLRTGGYGYTF.